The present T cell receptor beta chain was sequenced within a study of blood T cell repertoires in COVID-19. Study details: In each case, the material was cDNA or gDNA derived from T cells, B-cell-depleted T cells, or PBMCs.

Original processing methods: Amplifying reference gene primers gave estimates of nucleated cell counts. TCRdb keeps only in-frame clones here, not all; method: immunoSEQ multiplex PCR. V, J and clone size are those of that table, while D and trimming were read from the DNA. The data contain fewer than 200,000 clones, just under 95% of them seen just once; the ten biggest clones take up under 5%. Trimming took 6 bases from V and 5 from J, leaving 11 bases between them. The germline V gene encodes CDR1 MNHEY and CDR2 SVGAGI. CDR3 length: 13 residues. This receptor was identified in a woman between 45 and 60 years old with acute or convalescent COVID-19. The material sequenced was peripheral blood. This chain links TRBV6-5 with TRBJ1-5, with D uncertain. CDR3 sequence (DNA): TGTGCCAGCAGGGGCCGGGGAGATCAGCCCCAGCATTTT. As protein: CASRGRGDQPQHF.